The clone carrying this T cell receptor beta chain was counted between two and nine times. The target antigen is unknown. The record originates from a study of blood T cells in healthy people across ages. Germline V gives CDR1 DFQATT, CDR2 SNEGSKA (reference sequence). CDR3 size: 16 residues. Deletions cut 5 bases from V and 4 bases from J, with 24 bases between. The second PCR ran about 6 to 11 cycles with a sample-barcoded 5' primer and J-beta primers. TCRdb processed the 5' RACE reads anew with MiXCR; each CDR3 protein has one entry. The repertoire consists of 1.5 million to 2 million distinct CDR3 sequences, with approximately 32% occurring once and the leading ten covering about 11%. Overall study findings and caveats: With naive T cell percentage, TCR beta diversity showed a strong correlation. The long-lived group displayed more naive CD4+ cells, plus higher diversity, than the aged donors did.

The chain employs TRBV20-1 and TRBJ2-7, with D perhaps TRBD2 (6 bases). The sequence came from a woman aged 30 to 39 in good health. The sample taken for sequencing was blood. The CDR3 is CSAPPGAGGTYYEQYF. As DNA, the CDR3 is TGCAGTGCTCCTCCTGGTGCTGGCGGGACTTATTACGAGCAGTACTTC.